The TCR beta chain described here comes from a study of blood T cell repertoires in COVID-19. The authors' processing: It was from reference gene primer amplification that nucleated cell counts were estimated. This table comes from immunoSEQ multiplex PCR, and its TCRdb copy is limited to in-frame clones, with some not included. That table is the source of V, J and clone size, and D and trimming were worked out from the DNA. This table holds 200,000 to 300,000 clones, approximately 85% found once. In this sample, this clone turned up once. What was sequenced was peripheral blood. This sequence originates from a man between 50 and 59 years old with COVID-19, enrolled during active disease.

The DNA of the CDR3 is TGTGCCAGCAGCCGACGGGGGGACTATGGCTACACCTTC. Amino acids: CASSRRGDYGYTF. J is TRBJ1-2 and V is TRBV12-3 or TRBV12-4; maybe TRBD1 (5 bases). V lost 6 bases, J lost 3 bases, and 11 bases lay in between. The CDR3 has 13 amino acids.